A selection of T cell receptor beta chains follows, all from one sample in a study of blood T cell repertoires in COVID-19. Profiling relied on immunoSEQ multiplex PCR, and the TCRdb table lists in-frame clones only, not all of them. Of approximately 250,000 clones listed, roughly 84% are singletons. The specimen sequenced was peripheral blood. The receptors originated from a man aged 40-50 years with acute or convalescent COVID-19. Both conserved end residues are part of each CDR3. The order of the fields is J gene, D gene, V gene, clone size, CDR3 DNA, CDR3 protein. The D gene is left open where the match is weak. Not every row has a clone size; where given, it reads once, few, many or a size class.

j_gene: TRBJ1-6; d_gene: TRBD1; v_gene: TRBV6-6; abundance: .; CDR3nt: TGTGCCAGCAGGTCTACACAGGGGACGAATTCACCCCTCCACTTT; CDR3aa: CASRSTQGTNSPLHF
j_gene: TRBJ2-3; d_gene: .; v_gene: TRBV6-6; abundance: .; CDR3nt: TGTGCCAGCAGTTTATCGACAGAGAGCACAGATACGCAGTATTTT; CDR3aa: CASSLSTESTDTQYF
j_gene: TRBJ2-3; d_gene: .; v_gene: TRBV7-2; abundance: .; CDR3nt: TGTGCCAGCAGCTCTTTAAGCACCACAGATACGCAGTATTTT; CDR3aa: CASSSLSTTDTQYF
j_gene: TRBJ1-2; d_gene: .; v_gene: TRBV29-1; abundance: few; CDR3nt: TGCAGCGTTGAGGTGGGCCTCTATGGCTACACCTTC; CDR3aa: CSVEVGLYGYTF
j_gene: TRBJ1-1; d_gene: .; v_gene: TRBV30; abundance: .; CDR3nt: TGTGCCTGGAGTGCCATAACACGGAACACTGAAGCTTTCTTT; CDR3aa: CAWSAITRNTEAFF
j_gene: TRBJ2-3; d_gene: TRBD2; v_gene: TRBV24-1; abundance: .; CDR3nt: TGTGCCACCATCCCCAGCGGGGGGCAACCGAATGCAGATACGCAGTATTTT; CDR3aa: CATIPSGGQPNADTQYF
j_gene: TRBJ2-1; d_gene: TRBD2; v_gene: TRBV5-1; abundance: .; CDR3nt: TGCGCCAGCAGCGAGACTAGCGGGGGGTCCTCCTACAATGAGCAGTTCTTC; CDR3aa: CASSETSGGSSYNEQFF
j_gene: TRBJ2-5; d_gene: TRBD2; v_gene: TRBV7-2; abundance: .; CDR3nt: TGTGCCAGCAGCCCAAGGTCACTAGCGGCGGAGACCCAGTACTTC; CDR3aa: CASSPRSLAAETQYF
j_gene: TRBJ1-2; d_gene: .; v_gene: TRBV6-5; abundance: once; CDR3nt: TGTGCCAGCAGACAAGGGGTCGTAGGGAATGGCTACACCTTC; CDR3aa: CASRQGVVGNGYTF
j_gene: TRBJ2-7; d_gene: TRBD1; v_gene: TRBV7-2; abundance: .; CDR3nt: TGTGCCAGCAGCTCAATCCGGGACAGAAGCTACGAGCAGTACTTC; CDR3aa: CASSSIRDRSYEQYF
j_gene: TRBJ2-5; d_gene: TRBD2; v_gene: TRBV24-1; abundance: .; CDR3nt: TGTGCCACCAGTGACCCTCGGACTAGCGGGGGACGAGAGACCCAGTACTTC; CDR3aa: CATSDPRTSGGRETQYF
j_gene: TRBJ1-1; d_gene: TRBD1; v_gene: TRBV19; abundance: .; CDR3nt: TGTGCCAGTAGTCCTTGGGACAGGGGCACTGAAGCTTTCTTT; CDR3aa: CASSPWDRGTEAFF
j_gene: TRBJ2-3; d_gene: TRBD2; v_gene: TRBV5-8; abundance: .; CDR3nt: TGTGCCAGCAGCTTTAGCGGGGAAAGGGCAGATACGCAGTATTTT; CDR3aa: CASSFSGERADTQYF
j_gene: TRBJ1-2; d_gene: TRBD1; v_gene: TRBV11-1; abundance: .; CDR3nt: TGTGCCGGCAGCTTTCCGGGACAGGGATCTGGCTACACCTTC; CDR3aa: CAGSFPGQGSGYTF
j_gene: TRBJ2-7; d_gene: .; v_gene: TRBV7-2; abundance: .; CDR3nt: TGTGCCAGCAGCCGGCAGGGGCACTACGAGCAGTACTTC; CDR3aa: CASSRQGHYEQYF
j_gene: TRBJ1-6; d_gene: TRBD1; v_gene: TRBV5-4; abundance: .; CDR3nt: TGTGGGGCCGGGACAGGGGTGAGTTCACCCCTCCACTTT; CDR3aa: CGAGTGVSSPLHF
j_gene: TRBJ1-5; d_gene: .; v_gene: TRBV10-1; abundance: .; CDR3nt: TGCGCCAGCACACCAGGACAGCCCCAGCATTTT; CDR3aa: CASTPGQPQHF
j_gene: TRBJ2-7; d_gene: TRBD2; v_gene: TRBV7-8; abundance: .; CDR3nt: TGTGCCAGCAGCTTAAACGTCCGGGGGGGCACGATCAACGAGCAGTACTTC; CDR3aa: CASSLNVRGGTINEQYF
j_gene: TRBJ1-4; d_gene: .; v_gene: TRBV7-9; abundance: .; CDR3nt: TGTGCCAGCAGCTTCCCGGGACTGACGATAGAAAAACTGTTTTTT; CDR3aa: CASSFPGLTIEKLFF
j_gene: TRBJ1-1; d_gene: .; v_gene: TRBV30; abundance: .; CDR3nt: TGTGCCTGGAGTGGACAGTCGAACACTGAAGCTTTCTTT; CDR3aa: CAWSGQSNTEAFF
j_gene: TRBJ2-3; d_gene: .; v_gene: TRBV27; abundance: .; CDR3nt: TGTGCCAGCAGTCGAGAAGGAGGGACAGTGACGCAGTATTTT; CDR3aa: CASSREGGTVTQYF
j_gene: TRBJ1-1; d_gene: TRBD1; v_gene: TRBV20-1; abundance: .; CDR3nt: TGCAGTGCTGCAGGGGGTATAGAAGCTTTCTTT; CDR3aa: CSAAGGIEAFF
j_gene: TRBJ1-1; d_gene: TRBD1; v_gene: TRBV4-3; abundance: once; CDR3nt: TGCGCCAGCAGCCAAACTTGGGACAGCACTGAAGCTTTCTTT; CDR3aa: CASSQTWDSTEAFF
j_gene: TRBJ1-1; d_gene: .; v_gene: TRBV5-1; abundance: .; CDR3nt: TGCGCCAGCAGCTTGGCCGGAGGGGTGAACACTGAAGCTTTCTTT; CDR3aa: CASSLAGGVNTEAFF
j_gene: TRBJ2-7; d_gene: TRBD2; v_gene: TRBV5-4; abundance: .; CDR3nt: TGTGCCAGCAGCCTTAAGCGGGGGGGCCCTAGCGAGCAGTACTTC; CDR3aa: CASSLKRGGPSEQYF
j_gene: TRBJ1-5; d_gene: .; v_gene: TRBV14; abundance: .; CDR3nt: TGTGCCAGCAGCCAAGACGCGTTTCAGCCCCAGCATTTT; CDR3aa: CASSQDAFQPQHF